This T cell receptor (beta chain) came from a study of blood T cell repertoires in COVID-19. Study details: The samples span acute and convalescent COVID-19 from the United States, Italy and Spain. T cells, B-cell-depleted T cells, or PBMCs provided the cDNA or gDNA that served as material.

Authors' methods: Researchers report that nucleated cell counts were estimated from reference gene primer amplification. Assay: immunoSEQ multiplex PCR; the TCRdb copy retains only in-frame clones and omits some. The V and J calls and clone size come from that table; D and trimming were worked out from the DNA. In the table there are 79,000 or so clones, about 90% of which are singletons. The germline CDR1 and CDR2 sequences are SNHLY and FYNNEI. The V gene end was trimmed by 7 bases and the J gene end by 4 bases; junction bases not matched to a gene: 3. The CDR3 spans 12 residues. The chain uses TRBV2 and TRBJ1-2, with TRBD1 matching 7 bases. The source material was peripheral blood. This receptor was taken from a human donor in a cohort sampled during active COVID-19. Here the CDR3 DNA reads TGTGCCAGCACCCAGGGGGTCTATGGCTACACCTTC. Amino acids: CASTQGVYGYTF.